The 20 T cell receptor beta chains in this list originate from one sample, sequenced in a study of healthy donors' naive CD4 and CD8 T cells. Starting from around 500 ng of total RNA, TCR libraries were made with linear amplification. TCRdb re-called the reads with MiXCR, one entry per CDR3 protein. The sample shows 150,000 to 200,000 distinct CDR3 sequences, about 74% of them seen only once. The sample consisted of naive CD4+ and CD8+ T cells sorted from blood, pooled from several donors. These receptors all come from a pool of human donors in good health; the sample pools cells from several healthy donors.

This clonotype was detected a few times. This rearrangement joins TRBV6-2 or TRBV6-3 to TRBJ1-1, with D uncertain. The CDR3 extends over 14 amino acids. Germline V gives CDR1 MNHEY, CDR2 SVGEGT. The ends were cut back, 2 bases at V and 0 bases at J, with 7 bases in the middle. The CDR3 is CASSYGGMNTEAFF. For the CDR3, the DNA is TGTGCCAGCAGTTACGGCGGCATGAACACTGAAGCTTTCTTT.

The chain has TRBV29-1 and TRBJ2-7; D call uncertain. The CDR3 loop spans 12 amino acids. Germline values: CDR1 SQVTM, CDR2 ANQGSEA. Trimming stripped 0 bases from V and 2 bases from J, with 5 bases between. The DNA for the CDR3 is TGCAGCGTTGAAGATCGTCCCTACGAGCAGTACTTC. Translation: CSVEDRPYEQYF.

V usage is TRBV19 and J usage is TRBJ2-1; maybe TRBD1 (5 bases). Germline V gives CDR1 LNHDA, CDR2 SQIVND (reference sequence). This CDR3 is built from 16 residues. V was cut by 2 bases and J by 6 bases, with 17 bases left in between. The DNA of the CDR3 is TGTGCCAGTAGTATATATGGGCAGGGAATCGTCAATGAGCAGTTCTTC. Protein sequence: CASSIYGQGIVNEQFF.

This clonotype was picked up a small number of times. The chain is built from TRBV6-5 and TRBJ1-1; TRBD1 matches 7 bases. The CDR3 is 14 amino acids. Germline loops: CDR1 MNHEY, CDR2 SVGAGI. V lost 5 bases, J lost 2 bases, and 5 bases stayed unmatched. CDR3 bases: TGTGCCAGCAGTCTAGGGACAGCCAACACTGAAGCTTTCTTT. Encoded protein: CASSLGTANTEAFF.

This clonotype was recorded only once. J is TRBJ1-5 and V is TRBV2; 8 bases map to TRBD1. Germline values: CDR1 SNHLY, CDR2 FYNNEI. V was pared by 6 bases and J by 3 bases, with 10 bases of the junction left unmatched. The CDR3 consists of 16 residues. The DNA of the CDR3 is TGTGCCAGCAGAAGAACCGGGACAGGCCTCAATCAGCCCCAGCATTTT. It specifies CASRRTGTGLNQPQHF.

This chain uses TRBV6-5 with TRBJ2-7; D is uncertain. Germline V lookup: CDR1 MNHEY, CDR2 SVGAGI. Trimming removed 2 bases from V and 3 bases from J, with 2 bases in between. This CDR3 has 11 residues. CDR3 bases: TGTGCCAGCAGTTACAACTACGAGCAGTACGTC. Its protein is CASSYNYEQYV.

The V call is TRBV12-5, the J call TRBJ2-7; 8 nucleotides line up with TRBD1. V shed 5 bases and J 5 bases; nucleotides not matched to a gene: 11. The CDR3 is 15 amino acids. Germline V gene data show CDR1 as LGHNT and CDR2 as FRNRAP. The chain's CDR3 is CASGRPGQGFHEQYF. CDR3 nucleotide sequence: TGTGCTAGTGGTCGTCCCGGACAGGGATTCCACGAGCAGTACTTC.

This clonotype was seen a few times. The CDR3 sequence: CATRDRSQETQYF. The CDR3 bases are TGTGCCACCCGGGACAGGAGCCAAGAGACCCAGTACTTC. The V call is TRBV19, the J call TRBJ2-5, with TRBD1 matching 8 bases. J was trimmed by 1 base and V by 10 bases; bases with no gene match: 5. The length of the CDR3 is 13 residues. CDR1 is LNHDA and CDR2 is SQIVND in the germline V gene (reference sequence).

In this sample, this clonotype turned up a few times. This chain connects TRBV29-1 to TRBJ2-3; 8 bases agree with TRBD1. This CDR3 region has 14 residues. J lost 4 bases, V lost 5 bases, and 8 bases had no gene match. Germline values: CDR1 SQVTM, CDR2 ANQGSEA. The CDR3 nucleotides are TGCAGCGTTTCCGCCTCGACAGGGGCAGATACGCAGTATTTT. It codes for CSVSASTGADTQYF.

The V call is TRBV19, the J call TRBJ2-1, with D perhaps TRBD1 (5 bases). Germline loops: CDR1 LNHDA, CDR2 SQIVND (reference sequence). V was pared by 1 base and J by 3 bases, with 10 bases between. CDR3 size: 15 residues. The CDR3 DNA sequence: TGTGCCAGTAGTATAGCGGGCAGGGACTACAATGAGCAGTTCTTC. Its protein product is CASSIAGRDYNEQFF.

V usage is TRBV6-5 and J usage is TRBJ1-2; a weak D match, TRBD1 (6 bases). Germline lookup yields CDR1 MNHEY and CDR2 SVGAGI. This CDR3 spans 15 amino acids. V dropped 2 bases and J dropped 8 bases, with 18 bases sitting between them. As DNA, the CDR3 is TGTGCCAGCAGTTACACCGGGACACCCCTGGGAGGCTACACCTTC. Its protein is CASSYTGTPLGGYTF.

The CDR3 here is CSVEDRGRDFF. The CDR3 coding sequence is TGCAGCGTTGAAGATCGGGGCCGTGATTTCTTC. V usage is TRBV29-1 and J usage is TRBJ2-1; D may correspond to TRBD1 or TRBD2 (5 bases each). Germline loops: CDR1 SQVTM, CDR2 ANQGSEA. The CDR3 has 11 amino acids. V was clipped by 0 bases and J by 16 bases, with 13 bases between them.

V and J are TRBV6-2 or TRBV6-3 and TRBJ2-2; no firm D call. The length of the CDR3 is 14 residues. Trimming left V 4 bases short and J 4 bases short, with 10 bases between. Germline loops: CDR1 MNHEY, CDR2 SVGEGT. The CDR3: CASSFRSGTGELFF. The CDR3 bases are TGTGCCAGCAGTTTCCGTTCCGGCACCGGGGAGCTGTTTTTT.

The CDR3 is CASSRMTGGLNTEAFF. The CDR3 nucleotides are TGTGCCAGCAGCCGGATGACAGGGGGGTTGAACACTGAAGCTTTCTTT. The chain is built from TRBV6-5 and TRBJ1-1; 9 bases fit TRBD1. The germline gives CDR1 MNHEY, CDR2 SVGAGI. The CDR3 totals 16 residues. V lost 6 bases, J lost 0 bases, and 8 bases stayed unmatched.

The J gene is TRBJ1-3, the V gene TRBV29-1; 8 bases are shared with TRBD1. This CDR3 comprises 13 residues. Germline V gives CDR1 SQVTM, CDR2 ANQGSEA. V dropped 7 bases and J dropped 2; count of bases not matched to a gene: 4. The CDR3 DNA is TGCAGCGCAACGACAGGGGCTGGAAACACCATATATTTT. It yields the protein CSATTGAGNTIYF.

For the CDR3, the DNA is TGTGCCACCAGCAGAGATTTGGTGAACACTGAAGCTTTCTTT. This sequence encodes CATSRDLVNTEAFF. The chain links TRBV15 to TRBJ1-1; D not resolved. V was pared by 0 bases and J by 0 bases, with 5 bases between. In germline, CDR1 is LNHNV, CDR2 YYDKDF (reference sequence). The CDR3 is 14 amino acids.

This clonotype was detected once. This rearrangement joins TRBV29-1 to TRBJ2-2; 7 nucleotides agree with TRBD1. The CDR3 covers 13 residues. V shed 7 bases and J 7 bases; nucleotides not matched to a gene: 9. Germline V lookup: CDR1 SQVTM, CDR2 ANQGSEA. The CDR3 nucleotides read TGCAGCGCCGGGACAGATAAATTCGGGGAGCTGTTTTTT. Translation gives CSAGTDKFGELFF.

CDR3 sequence (DNA): TGTGCCAGCAGCTACACGCCAGACGGGGAAGAGACCCAGTACTTC. This gives the protein CASSYTPDGEETQYF. The chain combines TRBV6-5 with TRBJ2-5; D perhaps matches TRBD2 (5 bases). Per the germline V gene, CDR1 is MNHEY and CDR2 is SVGAGI. This CDR3 comprises 15 residues. V dropped 6 bases and J dropped 3 bases, with 17 bases sitting between them.

In this sample, this clonotype turned up once. This rearrangement joins TRBV30 to TRBJ2-1; D unclear. Per germline, CDR1 GTSNPN and CDR2 SVGIG (reference sequence). The V gene lost 1 base and the J gene lost 6 bases, with 19 bases spanning the gap. The CDR3 extends over 16 amino acids. The CDR3: CAWSAIPISSRNEQFF. CDR3 bases: TGTGCCTGGAGTGCAATTCCCATTTCCTCCCGCAATGAGCAGTTCTTC.

The V and J genes are TRBV20-1 and TRBJ1-2, with D uncertain. Looked up from germline, CDR1 is DFQATT and CDR2 is SNEGSKA (reference sequence). Trimming pared 5 bases from V and 4 bases from J, leaving 17 bases between. This CDR3 is 14 amino acids long. The CDR3 protein is CSASKRWEGYGYTF. As DNA, the CDR3 is TGCAGTGCTTCCAAGAGGTGGGAGGGCTATGGCTACACCTTC.